These 18 T cell receptor beta chains came from one sample sequenced in a study of cytomegalovirus exposure and HLA in healthy donors. Some clones are missing from TCRdb's copy, which holds only in-frame ones; the method was immunoSEQ multiplex PCR. The sample shows about 270,000 clones, around 86% of them seen only once. Sequenced material: PBMCs. These receptors were taken from a woman under 30 in good health and CMV-seronegative.

This chain uses TRBV4-1 with TRBJ2-3; 14 nucleotides agree with TRBD2. Losses at the gene ends were 4 bases for V and 4 bases for J; bases not matched to a gene: 4. Germline CDR1 reads MGHRA; CDR2 reads YSYEKL. This CDR3 has 16 residues. The CDR3 DNA reads TGCGCCAGCAGCCCCCGACTAGCGGGAGGGTCAGATACGCAGTATTTT. This gives the protein CASSPRLAGGSDTQYF.

The chain couples TRBV13 to TRBJ1-5, with a tentative D call TRBD1 (6 bases). Germline values: CDR1 PRHDT, CDR2 FYEKMQ (reference sequence). V was pared by 5 bases and J by 0 bases, with 8 bases between. CDR3 size: 14 residues. CDR3 in amino acids: CASSQQGSNQPQHF. The CDR3 nucleotides are TGTGCCAGCAGCCAACAGGGTAGCAATCAGCCCCAGCATTTT.

This clone has more than one count but fewer than ten. The chain employs TRBV11-3 and TRBJ2-7, with no clear D. Germline CDR1 SGHNT, CDR2 YENEEA. The CDR3 has 15 residues. Trimming cost V 5 bases and J 5 bases, with 19 bases left between them. CDR3 sequence: CASSARGSPPHEQYF. In DNA, the CDR3 is TGTGCCAGCAGCGCTAGAGGCAGCCCCCCCCACGAGCAGTACTTC.

V is TRBV28 and J is TRBJ1-4; TRBD1 is a possible D gene (6 bases). V was clipped by 6 bases and J by 8 bases, with 16 bases between them. The CDR3 spans 14 residues. In germline, CDR1 is MDHEN, CDR2 SYDVKM. CDR3 region: CASSPTGIQEKLFF. The DNA for the CDR3 is TGTGCCAGCAGCCCTACAGGGATCCAGGAAAAACTGTTTTTT.

This chain joins TRBV6-1 and TRBJ2-1; a weak D match, TRBD2 (6 bases). Trimming pared 8 bases from V and 9 bases from J, leaving 17 bases between. The CDR3 runs 13 residues. Germline V gene lookup returns CDR1 MNHNS and CDR2 SASEGT. The CDR3 loop is CASLKTRLTEQFF. CDR3 DNA sequence: TGTGCCAGCTTGAAGACTAGACTCACTGAGCAGTTCTTC.

This clone has more than one count but fewer than ten. The chain combines TRBV11-2 with TRBJ2-7; tentatively, D is TRBD2 (5 bases). The V gene lost 0 bases and the J gene lost 0 bases, with 6 bases spanning the gap. Germline V gene sequence: CDR1 SGHAT, CDR2 FQNNGV. There are 14 residues in the CDR3. Written as DNA, the CDR3 is TGTGCCAGCAGCTTAGAGGGAGCCTCCTACGAGCAGTACTTC. Protein: CASSLEGASYEQYF.

The chain joins TRBV2 to TRBJ2-7; 9 nucleotides match TRBD1. The V segment lost 11 bases and the J segment 3 bases; nucleotides outside the gene matches: 5. CDR1 and CDR2 from the germline V gene are SNHLY and FYNNEI. The length of the CDR3 is 12 residues. CDR3 nucleotide sequence: TGTGCCGGGAAGACAGGGGGCTACGAGCAGTACTTC. Translated: CAGKTGGYEQYF.

The V and J genes are TRBV27 and TRBJ2-7, with 7 bases fitting TRBD2. Germline V lookup: CDR1 MNHEY, CDR2 SMNVEV (reference sequence). The CDR3 runs 14 residues. Germline trimming cut 4 bases from V and 3 bases from J; bases unmatched to any gene: 6. CDR3 coding DNA: TGTGCCAGCAGTTACGGGAGGCTCGACTACGAGCAGTACTTC. Translation gives CASSYGRLDYEQYF.

The chain has TRBV5-1 and TRBJ1-1; D is undetermined. Germline values: CDR1 SGHRS, CDR2 YFSETQ. This CDR3 comprises 11 residues. Trimming stripped 1 base from V and 7 bases from J, with 5 bases between. This CDR3 is CASSLTGEAFF. The CDR3 nucleotides are TGCGCCAGCAGCTTGACGGGTGAAGCTTTCTTT.

This chain connects TRBV5-1 to TRBJ1-3; D gene uncertain. Trimming pared 3 bases from V and 7 bases from J, leaving 8 bases between. Germline CDR1 SGHRS, CDR2 YFSETQ. The CDR3 spans 12 residues. In DNA, the CDR3 is TGCGCCAGCAGCTGGAGTGGGAACACCATATATTTT. Residues: CASSWSGNTIYF. Using reference TRBV5-1 and TRBJ1-3 for the parts outside the CDR3, the full variable domain is KAGVTQTPRYLIKTRGQQVTLSCSPISGHRSVSWYQQTPGQGLQFLFEYFSETQRNKGNFPGRFSGRQFSNSRSEMNVSTLELGDSALYLCASSWSGNTIYFGEGSWLTVV.

V and J are TRBV9 and TRBJ2-7; possibly TRBD2 for D (6 bases). This CDR3 has 14 amino acids. V was cut by 3 bases and J by 2 bases, with 12 bases left in between. Germline V gene lookup returns CDR1 SGDLS and CDR2 YYNGEE. In DNA, the CDR3 is TGTGCCAGCAGCGGGGTCGGGAGAACCTACGAGCAGTACTTC. Residues: CASSGVGRTYEQYF.

The chain couples TRBV30 to TRBJ1-6; no clear D. CDR3 length equals 12 residues. The germline V gene encodes CDR1 GTSNPN and CDR2 SVGIG (reference sequence). The V gene lost 2 bases and the J gene lost 7 bases, with 6 bases spanning the gap. The CDR3 DNA is TGTGCCTGGAGTTCCAGGAATTCACCCCTCCACTTT. This codes for CAWSSRNSPLHF. Full variable domain (rest looked up from reference TRBV30 and TRBJ1-6): SQTIHQWPATLVQPVGSPLSLECTVEGTSNPNLYWYRQAAGRGLQLLFYSVGIGQISSEVPQNLSASRPQDRQFILSSKKLLLSDSGFYLCAWSSRNSPLHFGNGTRLTVT.

The rearrangement joins TRBV9 to TRBJ1-4; D is ambiguous. V lost 0 bases and J 5 bases, leaving 5 bases between the germline ends. The CDR3 has 13 amino acids. Germline lookup yields CDR1 SGDLS and CDR2 YYNGEE. The CDR3 protein is CASSVGGNEKLFF. The DNA for the CDR3 is TGTGCCAGCAGCGTAGGCGGGAATGAAAAACTGTTTTTT.

The chain joins TRBV29-1 to TRBJ2-1, with 14 positions matching TRBD2. The CDR3 spans 18 residues. Losses at the gene ends were 1 base for V and 0 bases for J; bases not matched to a gene: 5. Germline V gene data show CDR1 as SQVTM and CDR2 as ANQGSEA. The CDR3 is CSVEAGTSGRISYNEQFF. CDR3 DNA: TGCAGCGTTGAAGCCGGGACTAGCGGGAGAATCTCCTACAATGAGCAGTTCTTC.

The chain combines TRBV5-8 with TRBJ2-1, with 9 bases matching TRBD1. Losses at the gene ends were 7 bases for V and 6 bases for J; bases not matched to a gene: 11. Germline V gives CDR1 SGHTS, CDR2 YDEGEE. The length of the CDR3 is 15 residues. The CDR3 bases are TGTGCCAGCGGGGCCGGGACAGGGTTTTCCAATGAGCAGTTCTTC. Its protein is CASGAGTGFSNEQFF.

The rearrangement links TRBV30 to TRBJ1-2; D is unclear. The germline CDR1 and CDR2 sequences are GTSNPN and SVGIG (reference sequence). The CDR3 length is 12 residues. V gave up 7 bases and J gave up 7 bases, with 16 bases separating them. The CDR3 DNA is TGTGCCTACGGACTGGGATCGGGTGGCTACACCTTC. As protein: CAYGLGSGGYTF.

This clone was seen a handful of times. This chain connects TRBV27 to TRBJ1-5, with a possible D match to TRBD1 (5 bases). This CDR3 region has 17 residues. Germline loops: CDR1 MNHEY, CDR2 SMNVEV (reference sequence). Trimming cost V 6 bases and J 0 bases, with 18 bases left between them. The CDR3 reads CASSSGRGANSNQPQHF. The CDR3 DNA is TGTGCCAGCAGCTCCGGGAGAGGGGCTAATAGCAATCAGCCCCAGCATTTT.

The chain employs TRBV5-4 and TRBJ2-2; D is unresolved. This CDR3 contains 15 residues. The ends were cut back, 2 bases at V and 3 bases at J, with 11 bases in the middle. Per germline, CDR1 SGHNT and CDR2 YYREEE (reference sequence). CDR3 sequence reads: CASSFEVRDTGELFF. The DNA of the CDR3 is TGTGCCAGCAGCTTTGAGGTTCGGGACACCGGGGAGCTGTTTTTT.